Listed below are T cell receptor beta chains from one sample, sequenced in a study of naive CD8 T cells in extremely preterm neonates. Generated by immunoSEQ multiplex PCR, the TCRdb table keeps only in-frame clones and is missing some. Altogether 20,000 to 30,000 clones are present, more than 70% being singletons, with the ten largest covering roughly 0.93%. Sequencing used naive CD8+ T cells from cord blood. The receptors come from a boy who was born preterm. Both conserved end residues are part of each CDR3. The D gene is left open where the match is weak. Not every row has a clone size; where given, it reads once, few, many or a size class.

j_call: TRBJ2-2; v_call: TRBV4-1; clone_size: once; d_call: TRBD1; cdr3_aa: CASSRTGGNTGELFF; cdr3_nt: TGCGCCAGCAGTCGCACAGGGGGGAACACCGGGGAGCTGTTTTTT
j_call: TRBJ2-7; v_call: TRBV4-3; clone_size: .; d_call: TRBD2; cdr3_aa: CASSQEGGRGSYEQYF; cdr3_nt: TGCGCCAGCAGCCAAGAAGGTGGGCGGGGGTCCTACGAGCAGTACTTC
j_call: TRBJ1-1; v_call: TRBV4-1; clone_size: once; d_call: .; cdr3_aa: CASSRVGPLMNTEAFF; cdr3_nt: TGCGCCAGCAGCAGGGTCGGTCCGCTCATGAACACTGAAGCTTTCTTT
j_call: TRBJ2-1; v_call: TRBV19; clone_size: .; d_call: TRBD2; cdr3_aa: CASSIGLAGGNEQFF; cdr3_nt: TGTGCCAGTAGTATAGGACTAGCGGGGGGCAATGAGCAGTTCTTC
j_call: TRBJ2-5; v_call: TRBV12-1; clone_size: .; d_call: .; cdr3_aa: CASSRNEETQYF; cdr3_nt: TGTGCCAGCAGCCGGAACGAAGAGACCCAGTACTTC
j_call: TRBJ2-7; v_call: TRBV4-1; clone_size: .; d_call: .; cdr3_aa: CASSQEKGRRTKTYEQYF; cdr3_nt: TGCGCCAGCAGCCAAGAGAAGGGCAGACGGACAAAAACCTACGAGCAGTACTTC
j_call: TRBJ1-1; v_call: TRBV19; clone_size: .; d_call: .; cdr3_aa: CASSINTEAFF; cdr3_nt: TGTGCCAGTAGTATCAACACTGAAGCTTTCTTT
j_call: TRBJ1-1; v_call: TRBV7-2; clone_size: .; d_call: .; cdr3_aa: CASSLQNTEAFF; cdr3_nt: TGTGCCAGCAGCTTACAGAACACTGAAGCTTTCTTT
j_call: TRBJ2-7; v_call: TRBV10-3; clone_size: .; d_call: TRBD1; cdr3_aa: CAIRLTGSYEQYF; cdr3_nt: TGTGCCATCAGGTTGACAGGGTCCTACGAGCAGTACTTC
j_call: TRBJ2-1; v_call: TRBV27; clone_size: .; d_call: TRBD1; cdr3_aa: CASSPGTGYNEQFF; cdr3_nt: TGTGCCAGCAGTCCCGGGACAGGGTACAATGAGCAGTTCTTC
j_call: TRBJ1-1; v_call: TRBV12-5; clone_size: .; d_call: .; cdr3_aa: CASGLVQNTEAFF; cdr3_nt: TGTGCTAGTGGTTTGGTACAGAACACTGAAGCTTTCTTT
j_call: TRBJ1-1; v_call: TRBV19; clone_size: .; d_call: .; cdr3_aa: CASSLGQNTEAFF; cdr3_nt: TGTGCCAGTAGTCTGGGACAGAACACTGAAGCTTTCTTT
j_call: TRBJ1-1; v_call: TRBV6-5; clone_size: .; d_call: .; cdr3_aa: CASSYGGNTEAFF; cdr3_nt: TGTGCCAGCAGCTACGGGGGGAACACTGAAGCTTTCTTT
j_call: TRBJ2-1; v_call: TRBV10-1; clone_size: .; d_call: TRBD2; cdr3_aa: CAASGGAEQFF; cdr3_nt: TGCGCCGCTAGCGGGGGGGCTGAGCAGTTCTTC
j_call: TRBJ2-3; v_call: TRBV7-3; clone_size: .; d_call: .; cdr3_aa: CASSLIGGGTDTQYF; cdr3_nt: TGTGCCAGCAGCTTAATTGGCGGGGGCACAGATACGCAGTATTTT
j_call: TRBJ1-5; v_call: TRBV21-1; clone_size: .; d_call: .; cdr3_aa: CASSKGSGLQPQHF; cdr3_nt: TGTGCCAGCAGCAAAGGGTCAGGGCTTCAGCCCCAGCATTTT
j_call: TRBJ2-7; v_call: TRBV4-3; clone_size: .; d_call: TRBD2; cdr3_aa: CASSQGTSTYEQYF; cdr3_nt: TGCGCCAGCAGCCAAGGGACTAGCACCTACGAGCAGTACTTC
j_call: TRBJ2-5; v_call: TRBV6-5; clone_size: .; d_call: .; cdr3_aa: CASSSTGETQYF; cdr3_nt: TGTGCCAGCAGTTCAACGGGGGAGACCCAGTACTTC
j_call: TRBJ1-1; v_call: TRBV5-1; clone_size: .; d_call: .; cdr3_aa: CASSPTGGANTEAFF; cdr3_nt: TGCGCCAGCAGCCCAACGGGGGGGGCGAACACTGAAGCTTTCTTT
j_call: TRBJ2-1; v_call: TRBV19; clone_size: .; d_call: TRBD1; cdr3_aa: CASSAGTGGNEQFF; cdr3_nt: TGTGCCAGTAGTGCCGGGACAGGGGGCAATGAGCAGTTCTTC
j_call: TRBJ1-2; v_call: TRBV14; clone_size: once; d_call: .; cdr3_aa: CASSQDRGQGIYGYTF; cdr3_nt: TGTGCCAGCAGCCAAGATCGCGGCCAGGGAATATATGGCTACACCTTC
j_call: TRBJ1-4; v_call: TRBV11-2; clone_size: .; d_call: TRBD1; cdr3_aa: CASSLRGLEKLFF; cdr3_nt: TGTGCCAGCAGCTTAAGGGGGCTTGAAAAACTGTTTTTT
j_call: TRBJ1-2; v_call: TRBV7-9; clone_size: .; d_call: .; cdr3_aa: CASSLANYGYTF; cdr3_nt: TGTGCCAGCAGCTTAGCCAACTATGGCTACACCTTC
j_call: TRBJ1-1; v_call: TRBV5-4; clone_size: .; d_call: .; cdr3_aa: CASKGEPGQNTEAFF; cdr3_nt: TGTGCCAGCAAGGGGGAGCCGGGACAGAACACTGAAGCTTTCTTT
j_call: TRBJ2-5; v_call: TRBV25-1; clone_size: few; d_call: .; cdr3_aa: CASSEWETQYF; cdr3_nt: TGTGCCAGCAGTGAATGGGAGACCCAGTACTTC
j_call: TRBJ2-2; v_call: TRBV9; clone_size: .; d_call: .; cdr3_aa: CASSVQNTGELFF; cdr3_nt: TGTGCCAGCAGCGTACAGAACACCGGGGAGCTGTTTTTT
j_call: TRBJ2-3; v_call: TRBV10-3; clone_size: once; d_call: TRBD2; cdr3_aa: CAISERTSGGASTDTQYF; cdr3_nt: TGTGCCATCAGTGAGAGGACTAGCGGGGGGGCCAGCACAGATACGCAGTATTTT
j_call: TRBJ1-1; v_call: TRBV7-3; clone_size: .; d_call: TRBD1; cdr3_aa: CASSLTGGMNTEAFF; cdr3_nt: TGTGCCAGCAGCTTAACAGGGGGCATGAACACTGAAGCTTTCTTT
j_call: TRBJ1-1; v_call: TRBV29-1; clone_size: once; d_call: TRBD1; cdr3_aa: CSVAGQGKAFF; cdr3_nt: TGCAGCGTTGCGGGACAGGGGAAAGCTTTCTTT
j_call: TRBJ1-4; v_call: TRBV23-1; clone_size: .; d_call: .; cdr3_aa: CASSQQIPCEKLFF; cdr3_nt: TGCGCCAGCAGTCAACAGATACCCTGTGAAAAACTGTTTTTT
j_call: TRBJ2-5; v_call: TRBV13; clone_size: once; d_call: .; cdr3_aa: CASSPTSQETQYF; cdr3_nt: TGTGCCAGCAGCCCAACTAGCCAAGAGACCCAGTACTTC
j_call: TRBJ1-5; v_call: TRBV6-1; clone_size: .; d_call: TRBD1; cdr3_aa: CASSEIGTGGQPQHF; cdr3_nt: TGTGCCAGCAGTGAAATTGGAACAGGGGGTCAGCCCCAGCATTTT
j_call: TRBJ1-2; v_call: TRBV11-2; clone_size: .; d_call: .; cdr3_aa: CASSSGTAYGYTF; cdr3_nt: TGTGCCAGCAGCTCCGGGACTGCCTATGGCTACACCTTC
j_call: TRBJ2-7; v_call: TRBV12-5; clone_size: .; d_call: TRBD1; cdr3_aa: CASGLGQGAYEQYF; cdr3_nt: TGTGCTAGTGGTTTGGGACAGGGGGCCTACGAGCAGTACTTC
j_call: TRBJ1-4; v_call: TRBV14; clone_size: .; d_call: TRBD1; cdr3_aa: CASSRVPGQGGTNEKLFF; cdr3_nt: TGTGCCAGCAGCCGAGTCCCGGGACAGGGGGGAACTAATGAAAAACTGTTTTTT
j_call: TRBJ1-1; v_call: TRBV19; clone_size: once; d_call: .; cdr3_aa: CASSIENTEAFF; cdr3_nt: TGTGCCAGTAGTATAGAAAACACTGAAGCTTTCTTT
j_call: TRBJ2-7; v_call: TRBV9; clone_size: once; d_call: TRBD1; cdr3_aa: CASSVGQGAYEQYF; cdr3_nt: TGTGCCAGCAGCGTGGGACAGGGGGCCTACGAGCAGTACTTC
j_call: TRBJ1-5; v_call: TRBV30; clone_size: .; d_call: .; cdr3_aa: CAWSDRVSNQPQHF; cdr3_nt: TGTGCCTGGAGTGACAGGGTGAGCAATCAGCCCCAGCATTTT
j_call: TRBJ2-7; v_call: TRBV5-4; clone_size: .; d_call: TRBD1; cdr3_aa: CASSAGQAYEQYF; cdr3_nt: TGTGCCAGCAGCGCGGGACAGGCCTACGAGCAGTACTTC
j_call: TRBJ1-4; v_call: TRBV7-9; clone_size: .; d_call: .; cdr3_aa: CASSLGQRNEKLFF; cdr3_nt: TGTGCCAGCAGCTTAGGACAGCGAAATGAAAAACTGTTTTTT
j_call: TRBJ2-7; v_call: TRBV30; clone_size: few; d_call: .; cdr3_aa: CAWSGGYEQYF; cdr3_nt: TGTGCCTGGAGTGGGGGGTACGAGCAGTACTTC
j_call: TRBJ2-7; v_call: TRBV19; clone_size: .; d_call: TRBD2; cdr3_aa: CASSIAGGYEQYF; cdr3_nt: TGTGCCAGTAGTATAGCGGGGGGCTACGAGCAGTACTTC
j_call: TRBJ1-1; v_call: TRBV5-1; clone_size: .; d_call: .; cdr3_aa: CASSWDNTEAFF; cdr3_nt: TGCGCCAGCAGCTGGGACAACACTGAAGCTTTCTTT
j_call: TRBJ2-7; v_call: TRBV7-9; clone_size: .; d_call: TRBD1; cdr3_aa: CASSTGGEQYF; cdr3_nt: TGTGCCAGCAGCACAGGGGGCGAGCAGTACTTC
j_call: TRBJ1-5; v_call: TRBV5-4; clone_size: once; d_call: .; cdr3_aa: CASSLDRSNQPQHF; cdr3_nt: TGTGCCAGCAGCTTGGACAGGAGCAATCAGCCCCAGCATTTT
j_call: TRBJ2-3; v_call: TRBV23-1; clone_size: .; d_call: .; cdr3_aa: CASSQGDTQYF; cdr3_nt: TGCGCCAGCAGTCAGGGAGATACGCAGTATTTT
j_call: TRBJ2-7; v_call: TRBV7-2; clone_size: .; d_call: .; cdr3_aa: CASSAPGDEQYF; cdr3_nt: TGTGCCAGCAGCGCTCCAGGGGACGAGCAGTACTTC
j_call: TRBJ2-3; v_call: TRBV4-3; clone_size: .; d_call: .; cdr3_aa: CASSPYFTDTQYF; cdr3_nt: TGCGCCAGCAGCCCTTACTTCACAGATACGCAGTATTTT
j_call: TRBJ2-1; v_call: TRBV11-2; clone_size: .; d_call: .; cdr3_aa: CASSLGNEQFF; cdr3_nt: TGTGCCAGCAGCTTAGGGAATGAGCAGTTCTTC
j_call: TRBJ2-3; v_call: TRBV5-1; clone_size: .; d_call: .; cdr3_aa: CASSSVADTQYF; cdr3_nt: TGCGCCAGTTCTAGCGTTGCAGATACGCAGTATTTT
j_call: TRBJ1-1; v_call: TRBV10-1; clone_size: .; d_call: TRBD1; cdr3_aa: CASSDRGHTEAFF; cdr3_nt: TGCGCCAGCAGTGACAGGGGGCACACTGAAGCTTTCTTT